The clone carrying this TCR beta chain was counted only a few times. The antigen remains unidentified. CDR1 and CDR2 from the germline V gene are MGHRA and YSYEKL. This CDR3 has 13 residues. V was shortened by 1 base and J by 6 bases, with 7 bases between the two germline ends. Drawing of peripheral blood yielded about 10 milliliters from each donor. Isolated per sample were at least 7 million PBMCs. The use of a sample-barcoded 5' primer and a J-beta primer mix characterized a second PCR of roughly 6 to 11 cycles. Each cDNA molecule carried a tag from a template-switch adaptor that contained 12 random nucleotides. TCRdb re-analysed the 5' RACE reads in MiXCR, keeping a single row per CDR3 protein. The sample has some 920,000 distinct CDR3 sequences, roughly 50% seen once. The sample originates from a study of blood T cells in healthy people across ages. Study conclusions and caveats: Investigators viewed diversity estimates from one million T cells as underestimates, the study reported.

The TCR sequence derives from a woman aged 60 to 75 in good health. Sequenced material: blood. V gene TRBV4-1 combines with J gene TRBJ1-5; D ambiguous. The CDR3 here is CASSQVDGQPQHF. The CDR3 DNA follows: TGCGCCAGCAGCCAAGTTGATGGTCAGCCCCAGCATTTT.